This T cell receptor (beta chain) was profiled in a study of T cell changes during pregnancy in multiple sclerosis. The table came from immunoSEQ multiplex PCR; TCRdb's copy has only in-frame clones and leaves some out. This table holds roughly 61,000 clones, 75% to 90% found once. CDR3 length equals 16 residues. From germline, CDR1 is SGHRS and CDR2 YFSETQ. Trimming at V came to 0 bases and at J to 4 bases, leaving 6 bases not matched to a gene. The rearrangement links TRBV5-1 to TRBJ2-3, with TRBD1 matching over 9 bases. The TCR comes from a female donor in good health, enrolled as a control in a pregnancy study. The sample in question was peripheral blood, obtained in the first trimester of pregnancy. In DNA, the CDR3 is TGCGCCAGCAGCTTGGCCTCCGGACAGGGGTCAGATACGCAGTATTTT. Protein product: CASSLASGQGSDTQYF.